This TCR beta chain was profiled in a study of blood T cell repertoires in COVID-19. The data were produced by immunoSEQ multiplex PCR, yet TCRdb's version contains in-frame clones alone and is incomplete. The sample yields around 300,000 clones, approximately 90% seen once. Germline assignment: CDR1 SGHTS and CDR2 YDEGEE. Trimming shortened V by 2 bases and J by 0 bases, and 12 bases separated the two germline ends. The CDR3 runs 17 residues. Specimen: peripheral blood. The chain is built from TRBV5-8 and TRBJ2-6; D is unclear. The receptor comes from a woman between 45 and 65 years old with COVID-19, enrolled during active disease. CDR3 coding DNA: TGTGCCAGCAGCTTTCGAGGTAGACCCTCTGGGGCCAACGTCCTGACTTTC. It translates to CASSFRGRPSGANVLTF.